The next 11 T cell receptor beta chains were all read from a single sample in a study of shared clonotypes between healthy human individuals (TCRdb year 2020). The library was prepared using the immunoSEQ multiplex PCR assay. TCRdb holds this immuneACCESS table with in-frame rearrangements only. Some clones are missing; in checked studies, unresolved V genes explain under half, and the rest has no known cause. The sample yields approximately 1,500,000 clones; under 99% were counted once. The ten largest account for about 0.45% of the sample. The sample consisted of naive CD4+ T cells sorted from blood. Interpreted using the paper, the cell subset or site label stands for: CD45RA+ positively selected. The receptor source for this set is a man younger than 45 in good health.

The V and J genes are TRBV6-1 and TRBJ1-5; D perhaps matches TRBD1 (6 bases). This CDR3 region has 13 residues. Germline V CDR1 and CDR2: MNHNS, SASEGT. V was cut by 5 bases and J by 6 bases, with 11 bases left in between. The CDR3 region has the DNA TGTGCCAGCAGTTATAGAGGGGGTCAGCCCCAGCATTTT. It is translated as CASSYRGGQPQHF.

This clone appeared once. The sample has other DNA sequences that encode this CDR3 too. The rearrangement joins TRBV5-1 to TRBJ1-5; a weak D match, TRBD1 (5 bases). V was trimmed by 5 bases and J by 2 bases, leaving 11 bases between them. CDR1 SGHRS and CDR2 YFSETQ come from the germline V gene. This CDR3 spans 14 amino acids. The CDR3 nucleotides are TGCGCCAGCAGTTCACTGGGGGGCAATCAGCCCCAGCATTTT. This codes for CASSSLGGNQPQHF.

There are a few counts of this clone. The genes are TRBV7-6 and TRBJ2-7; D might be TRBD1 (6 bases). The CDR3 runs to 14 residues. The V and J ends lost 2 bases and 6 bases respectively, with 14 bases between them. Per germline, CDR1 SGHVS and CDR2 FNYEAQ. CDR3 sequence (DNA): TGTGCCAGCAGCTTACAGCAGGGGTCAGGCGAGCAGTACTTC. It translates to CASSLQQGSGEQYF.

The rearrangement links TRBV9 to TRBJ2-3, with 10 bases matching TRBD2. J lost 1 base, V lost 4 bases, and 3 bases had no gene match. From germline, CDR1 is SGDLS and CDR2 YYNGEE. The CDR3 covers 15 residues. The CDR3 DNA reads TGTGCCAGCAGCCGGACTAGCGGCGGCACAGATACGCAGTATTTT. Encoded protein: CASSRTSGGTDTQYF.

The CDR3 spells CASSFSVYEQYF. As DNA, the CDR3 is TGTGCCAGCAGCTTTAGTGTTTACGAGCAGTACTTC. The chain joins TRBV7-2 to TRBJ2-7; D not resolved. Per germline, CDR1 SGHTA and CDR2 FQGNSA. V lost 3 bases and J 4 bases, leaving 7 bases between the germline ends. CDR3 length: 12 residues.

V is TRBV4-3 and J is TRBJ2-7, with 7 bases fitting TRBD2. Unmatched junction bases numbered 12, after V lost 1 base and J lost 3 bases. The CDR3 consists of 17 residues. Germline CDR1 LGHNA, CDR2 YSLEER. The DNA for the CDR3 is TGCGCCAGCAGCCAAGGGGGTGCGGGAGCCTCAAGCTACGAGCAGTACTTC. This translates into CASSQGGAGASSYEQYF.

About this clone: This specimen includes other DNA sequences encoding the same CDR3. The CDR3 sequence: CASSSGLAGVTSTDTQYF. In DNA form, the CDR3 reads TGCGCCAGCAGCTCGGGACTAGCGGGAGTGACTAGCACAGATACGCAGTATTTT. The chain joins TRBV5-1 to TRBJ2-3, with 14 bases matching TRBD2. CDR1 is SGHRS, CDR2 YFSETQ, per germline. Trimming removed 3 bases from V and 0 bases from J; junction bases left unmatched: 6. This CDR3 spans 18 amino acids.

The CDR3 DNA follows: TGTGCCAGCAGCTTAGCCCCAGGGATAAATGAAAAACTGTTTTTT. It codes for CASSLAPGINEKLFF. The chain links TRBV7-9 to TRBJ1-4, with D perhaps matching TRBD1 (5 bases). Looked up from germline, CDR1 is SEHNR and CDR2 is FQNEAQ (reference sequence). Between the trimmed V and J ends, which lost 0 bases and 5 bases, there was a span of 10 bases. The CDR3 contains 15 residues.

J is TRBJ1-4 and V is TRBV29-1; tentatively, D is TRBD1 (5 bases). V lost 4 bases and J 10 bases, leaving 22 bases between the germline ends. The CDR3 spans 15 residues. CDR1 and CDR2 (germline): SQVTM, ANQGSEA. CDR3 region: CSVGGGGSPTGKLFF. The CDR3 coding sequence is TGCAGCGTTGGGGGCGGGGGGAGCCCTACCGGAAAACTGTTTTTT.

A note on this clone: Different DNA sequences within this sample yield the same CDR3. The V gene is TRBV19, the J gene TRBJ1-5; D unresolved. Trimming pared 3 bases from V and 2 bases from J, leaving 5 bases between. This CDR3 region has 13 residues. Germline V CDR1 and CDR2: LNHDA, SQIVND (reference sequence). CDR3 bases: TGTGCCAGTAGTATTGGGGGCAATCAGCCCCAGCATTTT. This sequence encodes CASSIGGNQPQHF.

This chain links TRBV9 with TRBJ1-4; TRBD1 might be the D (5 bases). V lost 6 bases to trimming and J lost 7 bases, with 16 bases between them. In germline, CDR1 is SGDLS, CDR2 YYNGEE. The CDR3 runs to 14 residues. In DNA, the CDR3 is TGTGCCAGCACTTCTGGGCGTAGGGGTGAAAAACTGTTTTTT. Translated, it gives CASTSGRRGEKLFF.